This TCR beta chain was sequenced in a study of blood T cells in healthy people across ages. Study-wide results and caveats: Donor CMV status, an unknown factor, possibly confounded changes in expanded clonotypes.

Details on this clonotype: Its antigen is not identified.

Donors gave 8.5 to 10 milliliters of peripheral blood apiece. CDR1 is SGHRS, CDR2 YFSETQ, per germline. The CDR3 totals 12 residues. Trimming cost V 2 bases and J 7 bases, with 10 bases left between them. For the second PCR, which ran for about 6 to 11 cycles, a sample-barcoded 5' primer and a J-beta primer mix were used. All cDNA molecules were each tagged by a template-switch adaptor with 12 random nucleotides. No fewer than 3 million CDR3-containing paired-end reads came from each sample. TCRdb re-called the 5' RACE reads with MiXCR, one entry per CDR3 protein. The repertoire holds 1.5 million or so distinct CDR3 sequences, with roughly two fifths as singletons.

Input material: blood. This rearrangement joins TRBV5-1 to TRBJ2-7; D is perhaps TRBD2 (5 bases). This TCR derives from a woman younger than 35 in good health. The CDR3 DNA reads as TGCGCCAGCAGCTTCGGGGAGACGGAGCAGTACTTC. It specifies CASSFGETEQYF. The full variable domain, rest sourced from reference TRBV5-1 and TRBJ2-7, is KAGVTQTPRYLIKTRGQQVTLSCSPISGHRSVSWYQQTPGQGLQFLFEYFSETQRNKGNFPGRFSGRQFSNSRSEMNVSTLELGDSALYLCASSFGETEQYFGPGTRLTVT.